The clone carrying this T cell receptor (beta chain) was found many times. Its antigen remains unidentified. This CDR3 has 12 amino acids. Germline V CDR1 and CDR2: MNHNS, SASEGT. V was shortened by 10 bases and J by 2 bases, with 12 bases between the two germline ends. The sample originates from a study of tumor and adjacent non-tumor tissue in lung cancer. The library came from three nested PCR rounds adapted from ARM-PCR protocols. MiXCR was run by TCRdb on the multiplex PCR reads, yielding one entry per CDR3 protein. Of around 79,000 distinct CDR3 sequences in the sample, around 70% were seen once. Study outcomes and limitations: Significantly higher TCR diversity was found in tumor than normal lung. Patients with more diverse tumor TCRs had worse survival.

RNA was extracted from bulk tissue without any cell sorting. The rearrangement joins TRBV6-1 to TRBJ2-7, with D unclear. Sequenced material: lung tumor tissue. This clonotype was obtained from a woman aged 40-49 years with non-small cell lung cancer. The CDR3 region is CATTKGTYEQYF. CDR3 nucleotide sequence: TGTGCCACCACTAAAGGCACCTACGAGCAGTACTTC.